The 15 T cell receptor beta chains presented below share a single source sample, sequenced in a study of regulatory T cells in long-lasting Graves disease. CDR3 regions were amplified by Arm-PCR using iRepertoire HTBI primers to build TCR beta libraries. TCRdb independently ran MiXCR on the multiplex PCR reads; one entry per CDR3 protein. The sample carries around 400,000 distinct CDR3 sequences, about 15% recorded once. The time point: newly diagnosed GD, antithyroid drugs for less than 3 months. Preparation of the TCR library used RNA extracted from PBMCs. These same data were also listed under a study on T cells in Graves' hyperthyroidism and ophthalmopathy.

The specimen was peripheral blood mononuclear cells (PBMCs), collected at new diagnosis, from a patient treated with antithyroid drugs. These receptors all stem from a woman aged 40 to 49 with Graves disease.

This clonotype has at least ten counts. The chain employs TRBV7-9 and TRBJ2-7, with D possibly being TRBD2 (7 bases). CDR1 and CDR2 (germline): SEHNR, FQNEAQ (reference sequence). The ends were cut back, 3 bases at V and 6 bases at J, with 15 bases in the middle. CDR3 length: 14 amino acids. CDR3 bases: TGTGCCAGCAGCTTGGGGGGGCTAGGCGGCGAGCAGTACTTC. Its translation is CASSLGGLGGEQYF.

This rearrangement joins TRBV16 to TRBJ2-3; TRBD1 aligns across 8 bases. V dropped 4 bases and J dropped 3; count of bases not matched to a gene: 9. CDR1 and CDR2 from the germline V gene are KGHSY and FQNENV. The CDR3 is made up of 16 amino acids. CDR3 DNA: TGTGCCAGCAGCCCCCAGATAAGACAGGGGACAGATACGCAGTATTTT. Protein: CASSPQIRQGTDTQYF.

This clonotype was detected ten times or more. V gene TRBV11-3 combines with J gene TRBJ2-7; D might be TRBD2 (6 bases). Trimming left V 5 bases short and J 6 bases short, with 20 bases between. CDR3 size: 15 residues. The germline gives CDR1 SGHNT, CDR2 YENEEA. For the CDR3, the DNA is TGTGCCAGCAGCGAAGAGGGTATCGGGACTCGCGAGCAGTACTTC. Protein: CASSEEGIGTREQYF.

This clonotype was picked up a small number of times. V usage is TRBV6-1 and J usage is TRBJ2-2; 12 bases align to TRBD1. The germline CDR1 and CDR2 sequences are MNHNS and SASEGT. V lost 7 bases, J lost 6 bases, and 12 bases stayed unmatched. The CDR3 consists of 17 residues. The CDR3 spells CASTPPSGQGAPGELFF. The CDR3 nucleotides are TGTGCCAGCACCCCCCCTTCGGGACAGGGGGCGCCCGGGGAGCTGTTTTTT.

This clonotype has a count of ten or more. The chain employs TRBV7-9 and TRBJ2-7, with D unclear. Germline V gives CDR1 SEHNR, CDR2 FQNEAQ (reference sequence). Trimming cost V 5 bases and J 3 bases, with 8 bases left between them. CDR3 size: 12 residues. CDR3 amino acids: CASSDEDYEQYF. The CDR3 bases are TGTGCCAGCAGCGACGAGGACTACGAGCAGTACTTC. The full variable domain, in which reference TRBV7-9 and TRBJ2-7 provide the parts outside the CDR3, is DTGVSQNPRHKITKRGQNVTFRCDPISEHNRLYWYRQTLGQGPEFLTYFQNEAQLEKSRLLSDRFSAERPKGSFSTLEIQRTEQGDSAMYLCASSDEDYEQYFGPGTRLTVT.

This clonotype came up many times. The genes are TRBV30 and TRBJ1-2; no clear D gene. The CDR3 consists of 13 residues. The germline V and J ends were trimmed by 4 bases and 6 bases, with 15 bases remaining between them. CDR1 and CDR2 (germline): GTSNPN, SVGIG (reference sequence). CDR3 nucleotides: TGTGCCTGGACGTTAGGAGGGTTTGATGGCTACACCTTC. This encodes CAWTLGGFDGYTF.

In this sample, this clonotype turned up many times. J is TRBJ2-1 and V is TRBV7-3; perhaps D is TRBD1 or TRBD2 (5 bases each). Germline-derived CDR1 and CDR2 are SGHTA and FQGTGA. V was shortened by 5 bases and J by 7 bases, with 18 bases between the two germline ends. This CDR3 contains 15 residues. The CDR3, as DNA: TGTGCCAGCAGCCTCACCGGGACGGCCGGGAATGAGCAGTTCTTC. It is translated as CASSLTGTAGNEQFF.

The table lists this clonotype with many counts. The gene calls are TRBV6-5 and TRBJ1-6, with D hard to call. Germline values: CDR1 MNHEY, CDR2 SVGAGI. Deletions cut 2 bases from V and 5 bases from J, with 7 bases between. The CDR3 loop spans 14 amino acids. For the CDR3, the DNA is TGTGCCAGCAGTTACATCCAGGATAATTCACCCCTCCACTTT. Amino acid sequence: CASSYIQDNSPLHF.

This clonotype turned up a few times. This chain joins TRBV20-1 and TRBJ2-5; TRBD2 agrees at 12 bases. The better agreement between TRBJ2-1 and the DNA end casts doubt on the J call. The CDR3 sequence is 15 residues long. Germline V gene sequence: CDR1 DFQATT, CDR2 SNEGSKA (reference sequence). The CDR3 reads CSARVQLAGGNEQFF. The CDR3 nucleotides read TGCAGTGCTAGGGTCCAACTAGCGGGAGGCAATGAGCAGTTCTTC.

There are many counts of this clonotype. V gene TRBV28 combines with J gene TRBJ2-1, with D tentatively TRBD1 or TRBD2 (5 bases each). The CDR3 sequence is 14 residues long. The V and J ends lost 6 bases and 4 bases respectively, with 13 bases between them. Germline assignment: CDR1 MDHEN and CDR2 SYDVKM. The CDR3 bases are TGTGCCAGCAGCCCTCTATGGGGGTACAATGAGCAGTTCTTC. It yields the protein CASSPLWGYNEQFF.

There are many counts of this clonotype. The chain combines TRBV6-2 or TRBV6-3 with TRBJ2-1; D may be TRBD1 (5 bases). CDR3 length: 14 residues. Germline CDR1 and CDR2: MNHEY and SVGEGT. The V gene lost 9 bases and the J gene lost 3 bases, with 15 bases spanning the gap. The CDR3 loop is CASRGPFNYNEQFF. In DNA form, the CDR3 reads TGTGCCAGTAGGGGCCCTTTCAACTACAATGAGCAGTTCTTC.

This clonotype was found many times. The V gene is TRBV11-1, the J gene TRBJ1-1; the D gene is possibly TRBD1 (6 bases). Trimming stripped 4 bases from V and 6 bases from J, with 18 bases between. Germline-derived CDR1 and CDR2 are SGHAT and FQDESV (reference sequence). There are 15 residues in the CDR3. This CDR3 reads CASSWPRGAGSEAFF. The CDR3 DNA is TGTGCCAGCAGCTGGCCCCGGGGGGCCGGCTCTGAAGCTTTCTTT.

This clonotype was counted many times. V and J are TRBV10-3 and TRBJ2-6; D ambiguous. Looked up from germline, CDR1 is ENHRY and CDR2 is SYGVKD. The CDR3 has 14 amino acids. Between the trimmed V and J ends, which lost 8 bases and 0 bases, there was a span of 8 bases. The CDR3 DNA is TGTGCCATCTCAGGAAACTCTGGGGCCAACGTCCTGACTTTC. This sequence encodes CAISGNSGANVLTF.

This clonotype was found once. This chain links TRBV15 with TRBJ2-7; TRBD2 matches 11 bases. This CDR3 is built from 17 residues. Trimming at V came to 5 bases and at J to 3 bases, leaving 12 bases not matched to a gene. CDR1 is LNHNV, CDR2 YYDKDF, per germline (reference sequence). CDR3 bases: TGTGCCACCAGCGCGACTTTACTAGCGGGAGTCGACTACGAGCAGTACTTC. Protein sequence: CATSATLLAGVDYEQYF.

The chain combines TRBV24-1 with TRBJ2-2; D is unclear. This CDR3 contains 13 residues. Trimming left V 5 bases short and J 3 bases short, with 6 bases between. Germline CDR1 and CDR2: KGHDR and SFDVKD. The CDR3 sequence is CATSGSDTGELFF. The CDR3 region has the DNA TGTGCCACCAGTGGGTCGGACACCGGGGAGCTGTTTTTT.